One and the same sample provided the 16 T cell receptor beta chains below, sequenced in a study of cytomegalovirus exposure and HLA in healthy donors. 13 Jbeta primers and 60 Vbeta primers were used for the PCR. TCRdb's copy holds only in-frame clones and misses some; the assay was immunoSEQ multiplex PCR. The sample yields about 120,000 clones, around 81% seen once. Material: PBMCs. The source is a woman between 40 and 50 years old in good health and CMV-seronegative.

This clone has a handful of counts. J is TRBJ2-7 and V is TRBV10-2; 10 bases are a match to TRBD2. The CDR3 has 15 residues. CDR1 WSHSY and CDR2 SAAADI come from the germline V gene. V was pared by 5 bases and J by 7 bases, with 11 bases of the junction left unmatched. The CDR3 nucleotides read TGCGCCAGCAGTAGTAGCGGGGGGTCGCCGTGGGAGCAGTACTTC. Translation: CASSSSGGSPWEQYF.

This chain connects TRBV28 to TRBJ2-3, with 8 nucleotides matching TRBD2. Trimming cost V 6 bases and J 3 bases; bases outside gene matches: 8. CDR1 and CDR2 from the germline V gene are MDHEN and SYDVKM. This CDR3 comprises 15 residues. The CDR3 bases are TGTGCCAGCAGGGGGAGAGCGGGAGTAACAGATACGCAGTATTTT. Translation gives CASRGRAGVTDTQYF.

The sample holds one count of this clone. This chain joins TRBV6-1 and TRBJ1-1; D is unresolved. CDR1 and CDR2 from the germline V gene are MNHNS and SASEGT. V lost 9 bases and J lost 1, with 15 bases in between. This CDR3 is built from 14 residues. CDR3 DNA: TGTGCCAGTAGTCCCGTTGAGTCGAACACTGAAGCTTTCTTT. Its protein is CASSPVESNTEAFF.

This clone was recorded only once. The chain is built from TRBV19 and TRBJ1-2, with D tentatively TRBD1 (6 bases). The germline V gene encodes CDR1 LNHDA and CDR2 SQIVND (reference sequence). The CDR3 is 13 amino acids. Trimming removed 7 bases at V and 6 bases at J, with 15 bases between. The DNA for the CDR3 is TGTGCCAGTACCGAAAGGGGGTTAGATGGCTACACCTTC. Translating gives CASTERGLDGYTF. The variable domain in full, with the rest retrieved from reference TRBV19 and TRBJ1-2, is DGGITQSPKYLFRKEGQNVTLSCEQNLNHDAMYWYRQDPGQGLRLIYYSQIVNDFQKGDIAEGYSVSREKKESFPLTVTSAQKNPTAFYLCASTERGLDGYTFGSGTRLTVV.

The rearrangement uses TRBV29-1 and TRBJ1-4; D might be TRBD1 (6 bases). The CDR3 totals 13 residues. The germline V gene has CDR1 SQVTM and CDR2 ANQGSEA. Trimming cost V 4 bases and J 7 bases, with 13 bases left between them. The DNA for the CDR3 is TGCAGCGTTGTCTCACAGGGAAGTGAAAAACTGTTTTTT. This sequence encodes CSVVSQGSEKLFF. Full variable domain (remainder filled in from reference TRBV29-1 and TRBJ1-4): SAVISQKPSRDICQRGTSLTIQCQVDSQVTMMFWYRQQPGQSLTLIATANQGSEATYESGFVIDKFPISRPNLTFSTLTVSNMSPEDSSIYLCSVVSQGSEKLFFGSGTQLSVL.

The CDR3 DNA is TGTGCCAGCAGTGTTCCCGGGACAATAGGCTACACCTTC. Translation: CASSVPGTIGYTF. The chain combines TRBV28 with TRBJ1-2; the D gene is possibly TRBD1 (6 bases). Looked up from germline, CDR1 is MDHEN and CDR2 is SYDVKM. This CDR3 comprises 13 residues. V gave up 5 bases and J gave up 8 bases, with 15 bases separating them.

The rearrangement links TRBV7-2 to TRBJ2-5, with D possibly being TRBD2 (5 bases). Germline-derived CDR1 and CDR2 are SGHTA and FQGNSA. Trimming removed 5 bases at V and 7 bases at J, with 20 bases between. The CDR3 contains 15 residues. The CDR3 DNA reads as TGTGCCAGCAGCCGGCCAGCTGGACTGGCAGGGACCCAGTACTTC. Translating it yields CASSRPAGLAGTQYF. Full variable domain (rest looked up from reference TRBV7-2 and TRBJ2-5): GAGVSQSPSNKVTEKGKDVELRCDPISGHTALYWYRQSLGQGLEFLIYFQGNSAPDKSGLPSDRFSAERTGGSVSTLTIQRTQQEDSAVYLCASSRPAGLAGTQYFGPGTRLLVL.

This clone has only one observation. The chain joins TRBV11-2 to TRBJ2-5, with 9 bases lining up with TRBD2. The CDR3 sequence is 18 residues long. In germline, CDR1 is SGHAT, CDR2 FQNNGV. J was trimmed by 4 bases and V by 1 base; bases with no gene match: 13. The CDR3 protein is CASSLVSLRGGGRETQYF. CDR3 DNA sequence: TGTGCCAGCAGCTTAGTCTCCCTTCGCGGGGGGGGGAGAGAGACCCAGTACTTC.

The CDR3 sequence is CASSQDEVAGVYEQYF. CDR3 DNA sequence: TGCGCCAGCAGCCAAGATGAAGTAGCGGGAGTCTACGAGCAGTACTTC. The chain has TRBV4-3 and TRBJ2-7; 9 bases agree with TRBD2. Trimming removed 0 bases from V and 3 bases from J; junction bases left unmatched: 6. The germline CDR1 and CDR2 sequences are LGHNA and YSLEER. The CDR3 totals 16 residues.

The chain is built from TRBV10-3 and TRBJ2-5, with 9 bases aligning to TRBD1. The J call may be in error: the DNA end matches TRBJ2-7 better. Germline lookup yields CDR1 ENHRY and CDR2 SYGVKD. This CDR3 spans 14 amino acids. CDR3 DNA sequence: TGTGCCATCAGTCCTCCGGGACAGGGCCACGAGCAGTACTTC. Its translation: CAISPPGQGHEQYF.

The chain recombines TRBV7-9 with TRBJ1-4, with D unclear. The CDR3 extends over 11 amino acids. V lost 5 bases to trimming and J lost 11 bases, with 9 bases between them. The germline CDR1 and CDR2 sequences are SEHNR and FQNEAQ (reference sequence). CDR3 bases: TGTGCCAGCAGCACCAACCGGAAACTGTTTTTT. It yields the protein CASSTNRKLFF.

The chain links TRBV9 to TRBJ1-6; D possibly corresponds to TRBD1 (5 bases). The CDR3 is 14 residues long. V dropped 3 bases and J dropped 7 bases, with 11 bases sitting between them. From germline, CDR1 is SGDLS and CDR2 YYNGEE. CDR3 coding DNA: TGTGCCAGCAGCGCAGGACAAACCAATTCACCCCTCCACTTT. As protein: CASSAGQTNSPLHF.

The gene calls are TRBV4-3 and TRBJ2-1; 11 bases align to TRBD2. Germline loops: CDR1 LGHNA, CDR2 YSLEER. This CDR3 region has 16 residues. J was trimmed by 6 bases and V by 4 bases; bases with no gene match: 8. The CDR3 region has the DNA TGCGCCAGCAGCCGGGGGACTAGCGGTTCGGCCAATGAGCAGTTCTTC. Protein sequence: CASSRGTSGSANEQFF.

This chain connects TRBV11-2 to TRBJ1-2; 8 bases are shared with TRBD1. Losses at the gene ends were 1 base for V and 8 bases for J; bases not matched to a gene: 9. This CDR3 has 15 residues. Germline V gene lookup returns CDR1 SGHAT and CDR2 FQNNGV. The CDR3 region has the DNA TGTGCCAGCAGCTTAGGGGCAGGGGGCATAGAGGGCTACACCTTC. Protein: CASSLGAGGIEGYTF. Looking up the rest from reference TRBV11-2 and TRBJ1-2 gives the full variable domain: EAGVAQSPRYKIIEKRQSVAFWCNPISGHATLYWYQQILGQGPKLLIQFQNNGVVDDSQLPKDRFSAERLKGVDSTLKIQPAKLEDSAVYLCASSLGAGGIEGYTFGSGTRLTVV.

The chain couples TRBV5-1 to TRBJ2-1; 15 bases agree with TRBD2. The length of the CDR3 is 16 residues. J gave up 9 bases and V 3 bases, and 7 bases lay outside the gene matches. Germline CDR1 and CDR2: SGHRS and YFSETQ. CDR3 in amino acids: CASSWTSGGAIFEQFF. CDR3 in DNA: TGCGCCAGCAGCTGGACTAGCGGGGGGGCCATTTTTGAGCAGTTCTTC.

This clone occurred a few times. The chain is built from TRBV6-1 and TRBJ1-2; 7 bases map to TRBD1. V lost 4 bases to trimming and J lost 4 bases; unmatched junction nucleotides: 9. Germline V gives CDR1 MNHNS, CDR2 SASEGT. The CDR3 extends over 15 amino acids. The CDR3 region is CASSAVEDRAYGYTF. The CDR3 DNA sequence: TGTGCCAGCAGTGCCGTGGAAGACAGGGCCTATGGCTACACCTTC.